A single sample is the source of the 26 T cell receptor beta chains below, sequenced in a study of shared clonotypes between healthy human individuals. The data were produced by immunoSEQ multiplex PCR, yet TCRdb's version contains in-frame clones alone and is incomplete. The sample gives over 850,000 clones, 78% of which show up once; 0.52% is in the top ten. Sequencing was done on a sample of memory CD4+ T cells from PBMCs. Indicated subset: CD45RA-negative fraction. The receptors come from a man between 18 and 29 years old in good health. Some clones in this sample may be carry-over from other donors' samples.

This clone was recorded once. The CDR3 sequence: CASSPTAPREGETQYF. CDR3 nucleotide sequence: TGTGCCAGCAGCCCCACGGCCCCTAGGGAGGGTGAGACCCAGTACTTC. V gene TRBV9 combines with J gene TRBJ2-5, with TRBD2 identical over 7 bases. V was clipped by 4 bases and J by 5 bases; unmatched bases: 14. The V gene's germline CDR1 is SGDLS and CDR2 YYNGEE. This CDR3 has 16 amino acids.

The chain employs TRBV11-1 and TRBJ1-5; unclear D gene. The germline gives CDR1 SGHAT, CDR2 FQDESV (reference sequence). The CDR3 loop spans 13 amino acids. V lost 2 bases and J lost 4, with 6 bases in between. CDR3 in amino acids: CASSLTVNQPQHF. The CDR3 nucleotides read TGTGCCAGCAGCTTAACGGTGAATCAGCCCCAGCATTTT. Complete variable domain (other parts from reference TRBV11-1 and TRBJ1-5): EAEVAQSPRYKITEKSQAVAFWCDPISGHATLYWYRQILGQGPELLVQFQDESVVDDSQLPKDRFSAERLKGVDSTLKIQPAELGDSAMYLCASSLTVNQPQHFGDGTRLSIL.

The CDR3 here is CASSPAGALAYEQYF. For the CDR3, the DNA is TGCGCCAGCAGCCCCGCGGGAGCGTTGGCCTACGAGCAGTACTTC. The chain links TRBV5-1 to TRBJ2-7; 7 bases line up with TRBD2. The V gene end was trimmed by 4 bases and the J gene end by 2 bases; junction bases not matched to a gene: 9. The CDR3 consists of 15 residues. From germline, CDR1 is SGHRS and CDR2 YFSETQ.

Here the CDR3 DNA reads TGTGCCAGCAGCCAGAGGACAGGGGAGTGGGGCTACACCTTC. This gives the protein CASSQRTGEWGYTF. The chain combines TRBV4-2 with TRBJ1-2; the match to TRBD1 covers 9 bases. Trimming cost V 3 bases and J 8 bases; bases outside gene matches: 7. CDR1 is LGHNA, CDR2 YNFKEQ, per germline. The CDR3 has 14 amino acids.

The CDR3 sequence: CASSRPAGELFF. The CDR3 bases are TGTGCCAGCAGCCGCCCCGCCGGGGAGCTGTTTTTT. The V gene is TRBV28, the J gene TRBJ2-2, with D unresolved. The germline V and J ends were trimmed by 6 bases and 6 bases, with 8 bases remaining between them. Germline CDR1 MDHEN, CDR2 SYDVKM. CDR3 length: 12 residues. Full variable domain (outside the CDR3, taken from reference TRBV28 and TRBJ2-2): DVKVTQSSRYLVKRTGEKVFLECVQDMDHENMFWYRQDPGLGLRLIYFSYDVKMKEKGDIPEGYSVSREKKERFSLILESASTNQTSMYLCASSRPAGELFFGEGSRLTVL.

The chain carries TRBV7-9 and TRBJ1-4, with a weak D call TRBD1 (6 bases). The CDR3 is 14 amino acids. Germline assignment: CDR1 SEHNR and CDR2 FQNEAQ (reference sequence). V was cut by 5 bases and J by 7 bases, with 14 bases left in between. The CDR3 DNA reads TGTGCCAGCAGCCCCTCCAGGGGCGGTGAAAAACTGTTTTTT. It specifies CASSPSRGGEKLFF.

This chain links TRBV10-2 with TRBJ1-1; D uncertain. Germline V lookup: CDR1 WSHSY, CDR2 SAAADI. Trimming stripped 0 bases from V and 1 base from J, with 12 bases between. CDR3 length: 16 residues. The CDR3 DNA reads as TGCGCCAGCAGTGAGTCTACGTGGGTTGGGAACACTGAAGCTTTCTTT. It translates to CASSESTWVGNTEAFF.

The V call is TRBV4-2, the J call TRBJ1-5, with unresolved D. Germline-derived CDR1 and CDR2 are LGHNA and YNFKEQ. This CDR3 has 18 residues. V lost 0 bases and J 1 base, leaving 16 bases between the germline ends. CDR3 in amino acids: CASSQDVRGSYSNQPQHF. In DNA form, the CDR3 reads TGTGCCAGCAGCCAAGATGTCCGGGGAAGCTACAGCAATCAGCCCCAGCATTTT.

The DNA of the CDR3 is TGTGCCAGCAGCGAGACCCGGAGGGAGACCCAGTACTTC. Its protein is CASSETRRETQYF. V and J are TRBV11-2 and TRBJ2-5; possibly TRBD2 for D (5 bases). Germline CDR1 reads SGHAT; CDR2 reads FQNNGV. There are 13 residues in the CDR3. V shed 5 bases and J shed 5 bases, with 12 bases lying between them.

The gene calls are TRBV4-2 and TRBJ2-5, with no clear D. Trimming removed 1 base at V and 0 bases at J, with 18 bases between. This CDR3 spans 18 amino acids. In germline, CDR1 is LGHNA, CDR2 YNFKEQ. The CDR3 coding sequence is TGTGCCAGCAGCCAAGCTGGTGGGCTCGCCTTGTACCAAGAGACCCAGTACTTC. Its protein is CASSQAGGLALYQETQYF.

This clone was counted once. The genes are TRBV9 and TRBJ1-3; possibly TRBD1 for D (6 bases). The CDR3 length is 16 residues. Germline V gene lookup returns CDR1 SGDLS and CDR2 YYNGEE. The V gene lost 3 bases and the J gene lost 1 base, with 14 bases spanning the gap. The CDR3 loop reads CASSANTGTSGNTIYF. Here the CDR3 DNA reads TGTGCCAGCAGCGCCAATACCGGGACATCTGGAAACACCATATATTTT.

The J gene is TRBJ2-5, the V gene TRBV6-4, with no clear D. Germline CDR1 and CDR2: MRHNA and SNTAGT. The CDR3 extends over 14 amino acids. Trimming left V 2 bases short and J 2 bases short, with 9 bases between. The CDR3 DNA is TGTGCCAGCAGTGACGTCGACTTACAAGAGACCCAGTACTTC. Translated: CASSDVDLQETQYF.

The rearrangement links TRBV5-1 to TRBJ1-1; 10 bases align to TRBD1. The CDR3 length is 14 residues. The V gene's germline CDR1 is SGHRS and CDR2 YFSETQ. J lost 9 bases, V lost 3 bases, and 8 bases had no gene match. CDR3 loop: CASSSQGTGDKAFF. The CDR3 bases are TGCGCCAGCAGCTCCCAAGGGACAGGGGATAAAGCTTTCTTT. Full variable domain (rest looked up from reference TRBV5-1 and TRBJ1-1): KAGVTQTPRYLIKTRGQQVTLSCSPISGHRSVSWYQQTPGQGLQFLFEYFSETQRNKGNFPGRFSGRQFSNSRSEMNVSTLELGDSALYLCASSSQGTGDKAFFGQGTRLTVV.

This clone was recorded once. The V call is TRBV15, the J call TRBJ2-1; D ambiguous. This CDR3 is built from 14 residues. The germline CDR1 and CDR2 sequences are LNHNV and YYDKDF (reference sequence). The V end was cut by 3 bases, the J end by 8 bases, with 14 bases between. The DNA of the CDR3 is TGTGCCACCAGCAGGCGGATAATAGGCGATGAGCAGTTCTTC. It encodes CATSRRIIGDEQFF. Drawing the rest from reference TRBV15 and TRBJ2-1, the complete variable domain is DAMVIQNPRYQVTQFGKPVTLSCSQTLNHNVMYWYQQKSSQAPKLLFHYYDKDFNNEADTPDNFQSRRPNTSFCFLDIRSPGLGDTAMYLCATSRRIIGDEQFFGPGTRLTVL.

The chain employs TRBV7-9 and TRBJ2-7; 10 bases are a match to TRBD1. The CDR3 is 14 residues long. The germline V gene has CDR1 SEHNR and CDR2 FQNEAQ (reference sequence). The junction had 6 bases not matched to a gene; V was cut back by 5 bases and J by 5 bases. CDR3 bases: TGTGCCAGCAGCCCGGACAGGGGGTTTGACGAGCAGTACTTC. It specifies CASSPDRGFDEQYF.

The J gene is TRBJ1-1, the V gene TRBV9; possible D gene TRBD1, 5 bases. The length of the CDR3 is 15 residues. CDR1 and CDR2 from the germline V gene are SGDLS and YYNGEE. With 0 bases removed from V and 3 bases from J, the gap between germline ends came to 12 bases. The CDR3 protein is CASSVEGYGDTEAFF. CDR3 coding DNA: TGTGCCAGCAGCGTAGAGGGGTACGGTGACACTGAAGCTTTCTTT.

This chain links TRBV7-9 with TRBJ2-5; weak D call: TRBD1 (6 bases). The germline gives CDR1 SEHNR, CDR2 FQNEAQ (reference sequence). The V end lost 1 base, the J end lost 5 bases, and 17 bases lay between the germline ends. The CDR3 has 16 residues. The CDR3 bases are TGTGCCAGCAGCTTAGGTCCCAGGGGCCCCGGGGAGACCCAGTACTTC. As protein: CASSLGPRGPGETQYF.

The V and J genes are TRBV10-2 and TRBJ1-5, with TRBD1 as a possible D gene (5 bases). The length of the CDR3 is 12 residues. V gave up 4 bases and J gave up 11 bases, with 12 bases separating them. Germline V gene sequence: CDR1 WSHSY, CDR2 SAAADI. The CDR3 spells CASSVTDTTQHF. The CDR3 region has the DNA TGCGCCAGCAGTGTTACGGACACGACCCAGCATTTT.

The chain links TRBV9 to TRBJ2-5, with 13 bases identical to TRBD2. Germline-derived CDR1 and CDR2 are SGDLS and YYNGEE. CDR3 length equals 17 residues. V shed 5 bases, J shed 2 bases, and the junction held 9 bases outside the gene matches. CDR3 sequence: CASSQTSGRARQETQYF. The CDR3 DNA follows: TGTGCCAGCAGTCAAACTAGCGGGAGGGCTCGGCAAGAGACCCAGTACTTC.

The chain is built from TRBV4-2 and TRBJ2-2, with 9 bases lining up with TRBD2. Trimming at V came to 3 bases and at J to 5 bases, leaving 10 bases not matched to a gene. Germline assignment: CDR1 LGHNA and CDR2 YNFKEQ. The CDR3 is made up of 17 amino acids. DNA of the CDR3: TGTGCCAGCAGCCAGACCCCTCTGGCGGGAGGGACCGGGGAGCTGTTTTTT. It encodes CASSQTPLAGGTGELFF.

The chain couples TRBV6-5 to TRBJ2-7; D tentatively reads TRBD1 or TRBD2 (5 bases each). V lost 6 bases and J 5 bases, leaving 17 bases between the germline ends. The CDR3 is 14 amino acids. In germline, CDR1 is MNHEY, CDR2 SVGAGI. CDR3 bases: TGTGCCAGCAGGCGCCAGGGACCGGCGGACGAGCAGTACTTC. Its protein is CASRRQGPADEQYF.

This clone has a single count. CDR3 DNA: TGTGCCTGGAGTGTCCGCGGGAGTTCCACAGATACGCAGTATTTT. The encoded protein is CAWSVRGSSTDTQYF. The gene calls are TRBV30 and TRBJ2-3; 7 positions match TRBD2. The CDR3 extends over 15 amino acids. Germline trimming cut 0 bases from V and 2 bases from J; bases unmatched to any gene: 5. The germline V gene has CDR1 GTSNPN and CDR2 SVGIG (reference sequence).

CDR3 DNA sequence: TGTGCCAGCAGCCCCTTGAGAGCTGCTCAAGAGACCCAGTACTTC. This gives the protein CASSPLRAAQETQYF. The chain couples TRBV6-5 to TRBJ2-5; the D is unclear. Germline CDR1 reads MNHEY; CDR2 reads SVGAGI. The CDR3 loop spans 15 amino acids. Trimming shortened V by 6 bases and J by 2 bases, and 16 bases separated the two germline ends.

This chain links TRBV7-6 with TRBJ2-1; 12 nucleotides agree with TRBD2. The CDR3 runs to 15 residues. The ends lost 5 bases at V and 13 bases at J; junction bases unmatched: 12. Per the germline V gene, CDR1 is SGHVS and CDR2 is FNYEAQ. CDR3 amino acids: CASSAQPTSGSDQFF. In nucleotides, the CDR3 is TGTGCCAGCAGCGCGCAACCGACTAGCGGGAGTGATCAGTTCTTC. Variable domain in full (rest from reference TRBV7-6 and TRBJ2-1): GAGVSQSPRYKVTKRGQDVALRCDPISGHVSLYWYRQALGQGPEFLTYFNYEAQQDKSGLPNDRFSAERPEGSISTLTIQRTEQRDSAMYRCASSAQPTSGSDQFFGPGTRLTVL.

The chain couples TRBV5-1 to TRBJ1-5; tentative D call: TRBD1 (6 bases). The V gene lost 0 bases and the J gene lost 7 bases, with 11 bases spanning the gap. This CDR3 comprises 14 residues. The germline CDR1 and CDR2 sequences are SGHRS and YFSETQ. The CDR3 DNA reads as TGCGCCAGCAGCTTGGGGACAGCGGGGCAGCCCCAGCATTTT. Amino acid sequence: CASSLGTAGQPQHF.

V gene TRBV27 combines with J gene TRBJ1-1; the D gene is possibly TRBD1 (6 bases). This CDR3 has 16 amino acids. The V gene lost 2 bases and the J gene lost 5 bases, with 18 bases spanning the gap. CDR1 and CDR2 from the germline V gene are MNHEY and SMNVEV (reference sequence). DNA of the CDR3: TGTGCCAGCAGTTTAAGGTCGGGGGCCCTTTGGACTGAAGCTTTCTTT. It yields the protein CASSLRSGALWTEAFF.